This TCR beta chain derives from a study of beta chain features in type 1 diabetes. Study results and limitations: There was a moderate but significant shortening of TCRB CDR3s in all four CD4+ subsets of Type 1 diabetes patients.

The CDR3 spans 15 residues. With 5 bases clipped from V and 2 bases from J, the junction kept 3 bases outside the gene matches. From germline, CDR1 is MDHEN and CDR2 SYDVKM. As every portion of the isolated RNA was reverse transcribed, the sequencing read expressed TCRB transcripts. This table comes from immunoSEQ multiplex PCR, and its TCRdb copy is limited to in-frame clones, with some not included. The sample lists about 640,000 clones; 9.5% to 15% were seen once. This clone was seen a handful of times. Its specificity is not known. This chain connects TRBV28 to TRBJ2-6; the match to TRBD1 covers 7 bases. The sequence was obtained from a man aged 25 to 40 with type 1 diabetes. The source material was naive CD4+ T cells from blood. The CDR3 DNA is TGTGCCAGCAGTCCGACAGGGACTGGGGCCAACGTCCTGACTTTC. Translation: CASSPTGTGANVLTF. The full variable domain, rest sourced from reference TRBV28 and TRBJ2-6, is DVKVTQSSRYLVKRTGEKVFLECVQDMDHENMFWYRQDPGLGLRLIYFSYDVKMKEKGDIPEGYSVSREKKERFSLILESASTNQTSMYLCASSPTGTGANVLTFGAGSRLTVL.